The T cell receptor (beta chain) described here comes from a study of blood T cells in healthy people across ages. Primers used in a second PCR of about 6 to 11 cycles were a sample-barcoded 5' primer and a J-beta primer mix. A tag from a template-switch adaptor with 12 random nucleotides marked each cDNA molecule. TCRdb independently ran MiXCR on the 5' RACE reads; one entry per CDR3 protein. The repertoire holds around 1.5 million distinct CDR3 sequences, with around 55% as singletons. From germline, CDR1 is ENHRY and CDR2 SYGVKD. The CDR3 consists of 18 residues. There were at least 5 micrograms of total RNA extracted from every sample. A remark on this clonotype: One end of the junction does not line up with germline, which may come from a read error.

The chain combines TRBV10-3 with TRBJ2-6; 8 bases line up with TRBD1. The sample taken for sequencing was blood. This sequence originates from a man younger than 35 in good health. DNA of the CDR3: TGTGCCATCAGTGATGACAGGGGCCTTCTTTCTGGGGCCACCGTCCTGACTTTC. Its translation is CAISDDRGLLSGATVLTF.